Sequencing of this T cell receptor (beta chain) was carried out in a study of CD4 T cells in relation to SARS-CoV-2 and coronaviruses. The CDR3 sequence is 15 residues long. The V gene lost 7 bases and the J gene lost 0 bases, with 12 bases spanning the gap. The V gene's germline CDR1 is MDHEN and CDR2 SYDVKM. CD4+ T cells from unexposed donors were obtained before the COVID-19 pandemic (2011-2018). Clones were read by immunoSEQ multiplex PCR, and TCRdb kept only the in-frame ones, dropping some. The data show tens of thousands of clones, with approximately 93% seen just once and about 0.23% held by the top ten.

Sequencing was performed on naive CD4+ T cells from PBMCs. Subset noted: naive CD4+ T cells isolated by negative enrichment. The chain joins TRBV28 to TRBJ1-4; no reliable D call. The sequence derives from a human donor in good health. CDR3 residues: CASMTRRPTNEKLFF. The CDR3 nucleotides read TGTGCCAGCATGACCCGGAGACCAACTAATGAAAAACTGTTTTTT.